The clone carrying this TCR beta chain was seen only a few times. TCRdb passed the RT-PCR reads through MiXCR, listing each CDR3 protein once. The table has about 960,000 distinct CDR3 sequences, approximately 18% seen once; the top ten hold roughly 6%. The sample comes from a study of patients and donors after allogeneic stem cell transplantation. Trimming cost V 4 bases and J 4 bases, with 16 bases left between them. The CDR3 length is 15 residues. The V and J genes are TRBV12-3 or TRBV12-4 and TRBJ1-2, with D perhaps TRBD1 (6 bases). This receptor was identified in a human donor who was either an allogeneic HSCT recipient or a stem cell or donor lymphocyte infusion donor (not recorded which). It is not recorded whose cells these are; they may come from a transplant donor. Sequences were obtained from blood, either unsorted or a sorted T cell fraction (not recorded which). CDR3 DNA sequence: TGTGCCAGCAGTTCTAGGGTTCAGGGGAGCTATGGCTACACCTTC. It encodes CASSSRVQGSYGYTF.